Given below is one TCR beta chain in context. Its antigen remains unidentified. This record belongs to a study of graft-versus-host responses after intestinal transplantation. Study conclusions and caveats: The authors found GvH clones in recipient marrow, some appearing first in ileum or blood.

CDR3 size: 15 residues. Trimming took 2 bases from V and 6 from J, leaving 14 bases between them. Germline values: CDR1 MNHEY, CDR2 SVGAGI. Clones were read by immunoSEQ multiplex PCR, and TCRdb kept only the in-frame ones, dropping some. This table has about 69,000 clones, over 85% appearing once. The sample consisted of bone marrow, taken around 730 days after intestinal transplantation. The chain employs TRBV6-5 and TRBJ2-1; D possibly corresponds to TRBD2 (5 bases). The origin of this receptor is a human patient who received an intestinal transplant, so some T cells may come from the graft donor. The CDR3 nucleotides are TGTGCCAGCAGTTACACCCTAGGCGGGTTCAATGAGCAGTTCTTC. Protein sequence: CASSYTLGGFNEQFF.